Below, 24 T cell receptor beta chains from the same sample are listed, as sequenced in a study of persistence of HIV-infected CD4 T cells (dated by TCRdb to 2018 to 2021). For these TCRs, the target antigens are not known. The sample's treatment or condition label, in plain terms: suppressive antiretroviral therapy. A pool of overlapping 15-mer peptides from HIV-1 Gag, at 0.9 to 1 ug per peptide per mL, was used to stimulate the cells. Nonresponding CD40L-negative CD69-negative CD45RO-high memory CD4+ T cells were sorted as memory populations depleted of antigen-responding cells. The immunoSEQ hsTCRB assay version 4 in survey mode was used to sequence TCRbeta repertoires from genomic DNA. The immuneACCESS repertoire file appears here via TCRdb, limited to in-frame rearrangements. These files lack a portion of the clones; in checked studies, under half of the deficit traces to unresolved V genes, and the cause of the others is not known. The sample table holds about 41,000 clones, of which around three quarters were seen once. 13% to 15% of the sample is in the top ten clones.

The source was CD4+ T cells sorted from PBMCs after approximately 19-hour stimulation, collected from a patient who received antiretroviral therapy. Interpreted using the paper, the cell subset or site label stands for: CD40L-CD69- CD45RO-high memory CD4 T cells not responding to Gag peptides. The receptors come from an adult man with HIV who was CMV-seropositive.

The chain couples TRBV19 to TRBJ2-4, with D possibly being TRBD1 (6 bases). The V end lost 3 bases, the J end lost 8 bases, and 11 bases lay between the germline ends. The CDR3 sequence is 13 residues long. The germline V gene encodes CDR1 LNHDA and CDR2 SQIVND (reference sequence). The CDR3 DNA reads as TGTGCCAGTAGTATTCCAGGGGCTGACATTCAGTACTTC. Protein sequence: CASSIPGADIQYF.

This clone occurred once. The rearrangement joins TRBV18 to TRBJ1-1; possible D gene TRBD1, 5 bases. Germline CDR1 reads KGHSH; CDR2 reads LQKENI. Trimming pared 3 bases from V and 4 bases from J, leaving 15 bases between. CDR3 length: 15 amino acids. The CDR3 protein is CASSPTQRGGTEAFF. DNA of the CDR3: TGTGCCAGCTCACCGACGCAGAGGGGAGGCACTGAAGCTTTCTTT.

This clone is classed as medium-sized. V gene TRBV6-5 combines with J gene TRBJ2-7; D might be TRBD2 (5 bases). Trimming stripped 2 bases from V and 5 bases from J, with 13 bases between. CDR3 size: 14 residues. Germline loops: CDR1 MNHEY, CDR2 SVGAGI. CDR3 in amino acids: CASSYVGAVHEQYF. For the CDR3, the DNA is TGTGCCAGCAGTTACGTGGGAGCTGTACACGAGCAGTACTTC.

The CDR3 DNA reads TGCGCCAGCTCCTGGTCAGGTAGTAACTATGGCTACACCTTC. It is translated as CASSWSGSNYGYTF. The chain joins TRBV5-1 to TRBJ1-2; D call uncertain. Germline V lookup: CDR1 SGHRS, CDR2 YFSETQ. The V end lost 7 bases, the J end lost 1 base, and 14 bases lay between the germline ends. This CDR3 spans 14 amino acids.

This chain joins TRBV5-1 and TRBJ1-1; 9 bases are shared with TRBD1. Losses at the gene ends were 0 bases for V and 1 base for J; bases not matched to a gene: 4. Germline-derived CDR1 and CDR2 are SGHRS and YFSETQ. The CDR3 spans 16 residues. This CDR3 is CASSLVGTGKNTEAFF. The CDR3, as DNA: TGCGCCAGCAGCTTGGTCGGGACAGGGAAGAACACTGAAGCTTTCTTT.

CDR3 DNA: TGTGCCAGCAGTGAAAGGACAGGGTTGGGCACCTTC. It codes for CASSERTGLGTF. The chain carries TRBV6-1 and TRBJ1-2; TRBD1 aligns across 8 bases. CDR3 length equals 12 residues. Germline V lookup: CDR1 MNHNS, CDR2 SASEGT. V dropped 2 bases and J dropped 13; count of bases not matched to a gene: 6.

The rearrangement joins TRBV18 to TRBJ1-3; perhaps TRBD1 as D (5 bases). The CDR3 totals 16 residues. From germline, CDR1 is KGHSH and CDR2 LQKENI. Trimming took off 0 bases at V and 2 bases at J, with 11 bases between the two ends. Here the CDR3 DNA reads TGTGCCAGCTCACCACCGAAAGGGGTTACTGGAAACACCATATATTTT. This codes for CASSPPKGVTGNTIYF.

This clone is a singleton in its sample. V usage is TRBV4-1 and J usage is TRBJ2-5; D is unresolved. The germline gives CDR1 MGHRA, CDR2 YSYEKL. The V and J ends lost 4 bases and 3 bases respectively, with 15 bases between them. CDR3 size: 15 residues. This CDR3 is CASSPVSLGEETQYF. The CDR3 nucleotides read TGCGCCAGCAGCCCCGTTTCTTTGGGCGAAGAGACCCAGTACTTC.

CDR3 residues: CASSQRTGFGNTIYF. The CDR3 DNA reads TGCGCCAGCAGCCAACGGACAGGTTTTGGAAACACCATATATTTT. The rearrangement uses TRBV4-1 and TRBJ1-3; 7 bases are shared with TRBD1. CDR1 and CDR2 (germline): MGHRA, YSYEKL. CDR3 length equals 15 residues. Trimming at V came to 2 bases and at J to 3 bases, leaving 4 bases not matched to a gene.

The V call is TRBV5-1, the J call TRBJ1-2, with a weak D call TRBD1 (5 bases). The germline V gene encodes CDR1 SGHRS and CDR2 YFSETQ. The CDR3 runs to 15 residues. The ends were cut back, 6 bases at V and 8 bases at J, with 23 bases in the middle. The CDR3 loop is CASKPRDLQIGGYTF. In nucleotides, the CDR3 is TGCGCCAGCAAACCTCGGGACCTCCAAATCGGAGGCTACACCTTC.

The chain carries TRBV10-3 and TRBJ1-3, with 7 bases matching TRBD1. The CDR3 has 16 amino acids. Germline CDR1 is ENHRY and CDR2 is SYGVKD. Trimming at V came to 0 bases and at J to 4 bases, leaving 6 bases not matched to a gene. The chain's CDR3 is CAISESTGTAGNTIYF. CDR3 nucleotides: TGTGCCATCAGTGAGTCGACGGGGACAGCCGGAAACACCATATATTTT.

The gene calls are TRBV10-3 and TRBJ1-2, with D hard to call. Between the trimmed V and J ends, which lost 2 bases and 6 bases, there was a span of 7 bases. CDR3 length: 12 amino acids. Germline CDR1 reads ENHRY; CDR2 reads SYGVKD. The CDR3: CAISESRNGYTF. The CDR3 DNA reads TGTGCCATCAGTGAGAGTAGGAATGGCTACACCTTC.

The rearrangement joins TRBV28 to TRBJ1-6; tentative D call: TRBD1 (6 bases). This CDR3 has 14 residues. Germline V gene data show CDR1 as MDHEN and CDR2 as SYDVKM. V lost 6 bases and J lost 7, with 13 bases in between. The CDR3 protein is CASSPITGNSPLHF. CDR3 bases: TGTGCCAGCAGCCCGATTACAGGGAATTCACCCCTCCACTTT.

The chain uses TRBV29-1 and TRBJ2-2; 8 bases are shared with TRBD1. This CDR3 is built from 15 residues. Germline values: CDR1 SQVTM, CDR2 ANQGSEA. V lost 3 bases, J lost 2 bases, and 5 bases stayed unmatched. The CDR3: CSVDGTGGNTGELFF. The CDR3 nucleotides read TGCAGCGTTGACGGTACAGGGGGAAACACCGGGGAGCTGTTTTTT.

The chain recombines TRBV7-2 with TRBJ2-1; possibly TRBD2 for D (6 bases). V lost 1 base to trimming and J lost 0 bases, with 13 bases between them. CDR3 size: 17 residues. The germline V gene has CDR1 SGHTA and CDR2 FQGNSA. As DNA, the CDR3 is TGTGCCAGCAGCTTAGGGGGCGGGGTTAGCTCCTACAATGAGCAGTTCTTC. It encodes CASSLGGGVSSYNEQFF.

This rearrangement joins TRBV29-1 to TRBJ1-1; weak D call: TRBD1 (5 bases). CDR1 SQVTM and CDR2 ANQGSEA come from the germline V gene. The CDR3 has 14 residues. V was trimmed by 1 base and J by 1 base, leaving 10 bases between them. CDR3 bases: TGCAGCGTTGAAGGGAAGGGGACGAACACTGAAGCTTTCTTT. It is translated as CSVEGKGTNTEAFF.

The CDR3 spells CASRGQGYPIYF. The CDR3 region has the DNA TGTGCCAGCAGGGGACAGGGTTATCCCATATATTTT. The rearrangement uses TRBV6-5 and TRBJ1-3; 9 nucleotides line up with TRBD1. This CDR3 is 12 amino acids long. CDR1 is MNHEY, CDR2 SVGAGI, per germline. The junction had 5 bases not matched to a gene; V was cut back by 6 bases and J by 11 bases.

The chain links TRBV6-5 to TRBJ1-1; a possible D gene is TRBD1 (5 bases). The CDR3 has 12 residues. V lost 6 bases, J lost 10 bases, and 15 bases lay in between. Germline values: CDR1 MNHEY, CDR2 SVGAGI. The CDR3 DNA follows: TGTGCCAGCAGGGTATGGACACAAGTAGCTTTCTTT. Translating it yields CASRVWTQVAFF.

This chain links TRBV7-9 with TRBJ1-1; D unclear. The CDR3 is made up of 15 amino acids. CDR1 is SEHNR, CDR2 FQNEAQ, per germline (reference sequence). Trimming took 2 bases from V and 0 from J, leaving 10 bases between them. CDR3 sequence reads: CASSLTQTMNTEAFF. The CDR3 DNA is TGTGCCAGCAGCTTAACCCAGACTATGAACACTGAAGCTTTCTTT.

The CDR3 here is CASSERGGADTQYF. The CDR3 DNA reads as TGTGCCAGCAGTGAAAGGGGGGGGGCAGATACGCAGTATTTT. This chain links TRBV6-1 with TRBJ2-3, with a possible D match to TRBD2 (7 bases). The CDR3 runs to 14 residues. Germline assignment: CDR1 MNHNS and CDR2 SASEGT. Trimming pared 2 bases from V and 4 bases from J, leaving 10 bases between.

This clone was picked up a small number of times. The gene calls are TRBV2 and TRBJ1-2, with 10 bases identical to TRBD1. From germline, CDR1 is SNHLY and CDR2 FYNNEI. V was pared by 6 bases and J by 4 bases, with 5 bases of the junction left unmatched. This CDR3 contains 14 residues. The CDR3, as DNA: TGTGCCAGCAGGGGGACAGGGGTTGGCTATGGCTACACCTTC. Residues: CASRGTGVGYGYTF.

CDR3 region: CASSPEGPQQPQHF. As DNA, the CDR3 is TGTGCCAGCAGCCCAGAGGGCCCCCAGCAGCCCCAGCATTTT. The V and J genes are TRBV7-2 and TRBJ1-5; no reliable D call. Germline values: CDR1 SGHTA, CDR2 FQGNSA. The CDR3 totals 14 residues. V was pared by 5 bases and J by 7 bases, with 15 bases between.

The gene calls are TRBV29-1 and TRBJ2-3; D gene unclear. Germline V CDR1 and CDR2: SQVTM, ANQGSEA. This CDR3 has 12 amino acids. The germline V and J ends were trimmed by 0 bases and 5 bases, with 6 bases remaining between them. CDR3 DNA sequence: TGCAGCGTTGAAGAAGGCAGAGATACGCAGTATTTT. Translated: CSVEEGRDTQYF.

This clone was recorded once. The rearrangement links TRBV7-2 to TRBJ2-1; D possibly corresponds to TRBD2 (5 bases). Trimming shortened V by 0 bases and J by 9 bases, and 15 bases separated the two germline ends. This CDR3 comprises 15 residues. Germline CDR1 reads SGHTA; CDR2 reads FQGNSA. The CDR3 region is CASSLAGRGRSEQFF. The CDR3 nucleotides are TGTGCCAGCAGCTTAGCAGGGAGAGGTCGGAGTGAGCAGTTCTTC.